A single sample is the source of the 18 T cell receptor beta chains below, sequenced in a study of graft-versus-host responses after intestinal transplantation (dated by TCRdb to the early 2020s). Library generation was performed with the immunoSEQ multiplex PCR assay. Here the immuneACCESS table is served through TCRdb, limited to in-frame sequences with V and J called. Missing clones are a known gap in these copies; in checked studies unresolved V genes cover under half, and the rest lacks a known reason. The sample contains tens of thousands of clones, 83% of them found a single time. 15% to 20% of the sample belongs to the ten largest clones. The time point label here, explained by the study, means: cells obtained before transplantation from donor or recipient. These receptors have no known antigen. The material was unstimulated CD8+ T cells sorted from spleen or lymph node cells, obtained before intestinal transplant. The origin of the receptors is a human donor who received an intestinal transplant.

The V call is TRBV27, the J call TRBJ2-5, with D possibly TRBD1 on 6 matching bases. The CDR3 is made up of 15 amino acids. V shed 6 bases and J shed 5 bases, with 19 bases lying between them. The V gene's germline CDR1 is MNHEY and CDR2 SMNVEV (reference sequence). In nucleotides, the CDR3 is TGTGCCAGCAGCCGAACCAGGGGACCTCGGGAGACCCAGTACTTC. Encoded protein: CASSRTRGPRETQYF.

This chain uses TRBV4-1 with TRBJ2-1; no definite D call. V lost 8 bases to trimming and J lost 1 base, with 6 bases between them. Germline V gene sequence: CDR1 MGHRA, CDR2 YSYEKL. The CDR3 loop spans 12 amino acids. Here the CDR3 DNA reads TGCGCCAGCGGGTTTTCCTACAATGAGCAGTTCTTC. Its translation is CASGFSYNEQFF.

The chain recombines TRBV19 with TRBJ2-5, with 9 bases identical to TRBD2. Germline CDR1 and CDR2: LNHDA and SQIVND (reference sequence). The V and J ends lost 5 bases and 2 bases, in that order; junction bases with no gene match: 12. This CDR3 contains 17 residues. CDR3 sequence (DNA): TGTGCCAGTAGTCCTCCCTGGATAGCGGGGGTGCAAGAGACCCAGTACTTC. Protein: CASSPPWIAGVQETQYF.

The chain has TRBV10-3 and TRBJ2-5; possibly TRBD1 or TRBD2 for D (5 bases each). The CDR3 is 14 amino acids. Trimming cost V 7 bases and J 0 bases, with 12 bases left between them. CDR1 and CDR2 from the germline V gene are ENHRY and SYGVKD. The CDR3 DNA is TGTGCCATCAAGCGGACATGGTACCAAGAGACCCAGTACTTC. It translates to CAIKRTWYQETQYF.

The chain is built from TRBV11-2 and TRBJ2-7, with TRBD2 identical over 7 bases. J was trimmed by 0 bases and V by 7 bases; bases with no gene match: 12. The V gene's germline CDR1 is SGHAT and CDR2 FQNNGV. This CDR3 is built from 16 residues. CDR3 DNA sequence: TGTGCCAGCACCCCAGGGAGGGCGATTAACTCCTACGAGCAGTACTTC. It is translated as CASTPGRAINSYEQYF.

This clone was detected only once. The rearrangement uses TRBV9 and TRBJ2-3; D gene unclear. The CDR3 spans 14 residues. Germline values: CDR1 SGDLS, CDR2 YYNGEE. Between the trimmed V and J ends, which lost 3 bases and 0 bases, there was a span of 8 bases. Here the CDR3 reads CASSAEGSTDTQYF. CDR3 coding DNA: TGTGCCAGCAGCGCTGAAGGTAGCACAGATACGCAGTATTTT.

Regarding this clone: The sample holds other DNA sequences that translate to the same CDR3. The V gene is TRBV6-5, the J gene TRBJ2-7; TRBD1 matches at 7 bases. Germline CDR1 and CDR2: MNHEY and SVGAGI. The trim removed 6 bases at V and 0 bases at J, leaving 5 bases unmatched. CDR3 length: 14 amino acids. As DNA, the CDR3 is TGTGCCAGCAGCCCAGGACAGGTCTCCTACGAGCAGTACTTC. Translating gives CASSPGQVSYEQYF.

The chain is built from TRBV7-3 and TRBJ2-2, with D perhaps being TRBD1 or TRBD2 (6 bases each). In germline, CDR1 is SGHTA, CDR2 FQGTGA. The CDR3 totals 17 residues. V dropped 1 base and J dropped 0 bases, with 12 bases sitting between them. DNA of the CDR3: TGTGCCAGCAGCTTAATGGGGGCTAGCGCGAACACCGGGGAGCTGTTTTTT. Amino acid sequence: CASSLMGASANTGELFF.

This clone came up once. V usage is TRBV7-9 and J usage is TRBJ1-2; no clear D gene. V was clipped by 2 bases and J by 3 bases, with 10 bases between them. The length of the CDR3 is 14 residues. Germline V gene lookup returns CDR1 SEHNR and CDR2 FQNEAQ (reference sequence). The CDR3 nucleotides are TGTGCCAGCAGCTTATCGGACCTTGACTATGGCTACACCTTC. Translating it yields CASSLSDLDYGYTF.

The chain recombines TRBV7-9 with TRBJ1-5, with 9 bases that match TRBD1. Germline V gives CDR1 SEHNR, CDR2 FQNEAQ (reference sequence). The V and J ends lost 5 bases and 3 bases, in that order; junction bases with no gene match: 14. This CDR3 region has 18 residues. CDR3 sequence reads: CASSRVPGQGGTNQPQHF. The DNA of the CDR3 is TGTGCCAGCAGCCGAGTCCCGGGACAGGGAGGTACCAATCAGCCCCAGCATTTT.

The CDR3 loop reads CASSLDRNYGYTF. DNA of the CDR3: TGTGCCAGCAGCTTGGACAGGAACTATGGCTACACCTTC. V and J are TRBV5-5 and TRBJ1-2; D is possibly TRBD1 (5 bases). Germline V gene data show CDR1 as SGHKS and CDR2 as YYEKEE (reference sequence). V was trimmed by 0 bases and J by 2 bases, leaving 5 bases between them. This CDR3 region has 13 residues. Full variable domain (remainder filled in from reference TRBV5-5 and TRBJ1-2): DAGVTQSPTHLIKTRGQQVTLRCSPISGHKSVSWYQQVLGQGPQFIFQYYEKEERGRGNFPDRFSARQFPNYSSELNVNALLLGDSALYLCASSLDRNYGYTFGSGTRLTVV.

About this clone itself: The junction differs from germline at one of its ends, possibly a read error. The chain joins TRBV7-7 to TRBJ2-1, with 14 bases matching TRBD2. The V gene's germline CDR1 is SSHAT and CDR2 FNYEAQ (reference sequence). CDR3 size: 17 residues. CDR3 region: CASSLAPRLAGGNEQFF. In DNA, the CDR3 is TGTGCTAGCAGCTTAGCCCCGAGACTAGCGGGAGGGAATGAGCAGTTCTTC.

This clone was counted a few times. The CDR3 region is CASSSGRGELFF. CDR3 DNA sequence: TGTGCCAGCAGTTCGGGGAGAGGGGAGCTGTTTTTT. The chain uses TRBV25-1 and TRBJ2-2; D is possibly TRBD2 (5 bases). V was pared by 5 bases and J by 8 bases, with 9 bases between. Looked up from germline, CDR1 is MGHDK and CDR2 is SYGVNS. This CDR3 spans 12 amino acids.

The V call is TRBV5-1, the J call TRBJ2-7; 9 bases map to TRBD2. The trim removed 2 bases at V and 0 bases at J, leaving 3 bases unmatched. Germline-derived CDR1 and CDR2 are SGHRS and YFSETQ. This CDR3 has 15 residues. The CDR3 protein is CASSLVGLASYEQYF. The DNA for the CDR3 is TGCGCCAGCAGCTTAGTGGGACTAGCCTCCTACGAGCAGTACTTC. The full variable domain, its missing parts supplied by reference TRBV5-1 and TRBJ2-7, is KAGVTQTPRYLIKTRGQQVTLSCSPISGHRSVSWYQQTPGQGLQFLFEYFSETQRNKGNFPGRFSGRQFSNSRSEMNVSTLELGDSALYLCASSLVGLASYEQYFGPGTRLTVT.

V gene TRBV5-4 combines with J gene TRBJ2-5, with D perhaps being TRBD1 or TRBD2 (6 bases each). The CDR3 totals 15 residues. The V gene's germline CDR1 is SGHNT and CDR2 YYREEE (reference sequence). V dropped 1 base and J dropped 1 base, with 11 bases sitting between them. The CDR3 nucleotides read TGTGCCAGCAGCTTGTTGGGGGGCTCCCAAGAGACCCAGTACTTC. Amino acids: CASSLLGGSQETQYF.

The DNA for the CDR3 is TGTGCCAGCAGCCGGACGGGGAGACACTCTGATACGCAGTATTTT. Protein product: CASSRTGRHSDTQYF. The rearrangement uses TRBV5-8 and TRBJ2-3; TRBD2 is a possible D gene (5 bases). Germline CDR1 SGHTS, CDR2 YDEGEE. The V end was cut by 4 bases, the J end by 6 bases, with 18 bases between. There are 15 residues in the CDR3.

The chain is built from TRBV15 and TRBJ2-7; TRBD2 aligns across 7 bases. This CDR3 is 15 amino acids long. V dropped 3 bases and J dropped 3; count of bases not matched to a gene: 8. CDR1 and CDR2 (germline): LNHNV, YYDKDF (reference sequence). CDR3 DNA: TGTGCCACCAGCAGCGATCTTACGGGGGGCTACGAGCAGTACTTC. It encodes CATSSDLTGGYEQYF. Full variable domain (rest looked up from reference TRBV15 and TRBJ2-7): DAMVIQNPRYQVTQFGKPVTLSCSQTLNHNVMYWYQQKSSQAPKLLFHYYDKDFNNEADTPDNFQSRRPNTSFCFLDIRSPGLGDTAMYLCATSSDLTGGYEQYFGPGTRLTVT.

Here the CDR3 reads CASSVTGYQPQHF. The CDR3 DNA sequence: TGTGCCAGCAGTGTTACAGGTTATCAGCCCCAGCATTTT. The gene calls are TRBV6-5 and TRBJ1-5; TRBD1 is a possible D gene (5 bases). The V gene lost 5 bases and the J gene lost 5 bases, with 10 bases spanning the gap. The CDR3 loop spans 13 amino acids. CDR1 MNHEY and CDR2 SVGAGI come from the germline V gene.